The 8 T cell receptor beta chains reported below all come from one sample, sequenced in a study of T cell repertoires in cytomegalovirus infection. From the reads, TCRdb called clonotypes with MiXCR, one entry per CDR3 protein. The table has approximately 590,000 distinct CDR3 sequences, just under 40% seen once. These receptors lack a known antigen. Sequencing was performed on cultured PBMCs, taken from culture after CMV antigen stimulation. These receptors came from a human donor in good health (CMV status not recorded). Some clones in this sample may be carry-over from other donors' samples.

This clonotype was counted many times. The rearrangement joins TRBV7-2 to TRBJ1-5; D may be TRBD1 (6 bases). CDR1 SGHTA and CDR2 FQGNSA come from the germline V gene. The length of the CDR3 is 15 residues. The V and J ends lost 5 bases and 0 bases respectively, with 11 bases between them. The CDR3 DNA follows: TGTGCCAGCAGCCCCCGGGGGCATAGCAATCAGCCCCAGCATTTT. This translates into CASSPRGHSNQPQHF.

The chain joins TRBV12-3 or TRBV12-4 to TRBJ1-1; D call uncertain. This CDR3 comprises 10 residues. CDR3 DNA sequence: TGTGCTGACGGGTACACTGAAGCTTTCTTT. Protein: CADGYTEAFF.

A few counts support this clonotype. The chain is built from TRBV7-2 and TRBJ2-1, with a tentative D call TRBD2 (5 bases). CDR1 and CDR2 (germline): SGHTA, FQGNSA. This CDR3 is built from 15 residues. Trimming stripped 4 bases from V and 2 bases from J, with 12 bases between. The CDR3 loop reads CASSWESGPYNEQFF. CDR3 DNA sequence: TGTGCCAGCAGCTGGGAGAGCGGACCCTACAATGAGCAGTTCTTC.

The chain links TRBV2 to TRBJ2-1; weak D call: TRBD1 (5 bases). Germline V gene lookup returns CDR1 SNHLY and CDR2 FYNNEI. V gave up 6 bases and J gave up 5 bases, with 17 bases separating them. This CDR3 is built from 15 residues. The CDR3 DNA reads TGTGCCAGCAGGGCGACAGCCGGCGGCCACAATGAGCAGTTCTTC. Its protein is CASRATAGGHNEQFF.

This clonotype appeared a few times. The chain combines TRBV6-1 with TRBJ1-6; D remains unclear. Germline CDR1 MNHNS, CDR2 SASEGT. V lost 7 bases and J lost 9, with 25 bases in between. This CDR3 spans 17 amino acids. Here the CDR3 DNA reads TGTGCCAGCAATGGAGTGATTCGCAGGACGTTGAGTTCACCCCTCCACTTT. The encoded protein is CASNGVIRRTLSSPLHF.

The sample holds a few counts of this clonotype. The chain employs TRBV11-2 and TRBJ2-5; no definite D call. The CDR3 length is 13 residues. Germline values: CDR1 SGHAT, CDR2 FQNNGV. V was shortened by 5 bases and J by 1 base, with 8 bases between the two germline ends. CDR3 amino acids: CASSPVIQETQYF. The CDR3 DNA follows: TGTGCCAGCAGCCCAGTAATCCAAGAGACCCAGTACTTC.

Ten or more counts support this clonotype. V and J are TRBV7-2 and TRBJ2-1; 9 bases are shared with TRBD1. This CDR3 region has 18 residues. The V segment lost 5 bases and the J segment 3 bases; nucleotides outside the gene matches: 14. CDR1 and CDR2 from the germline V gene are SGHTA and FQGNSA. CDR3 in amino acids: CASSPPGQGTYYYNEQFF. CDR3 DNA sequence: TGTGCCAGCAGCCCCCCGGGACAGGGAACATACTACTACAATGAGCAGTTCTTC.

This clonotype was found a few times. The chain uses TRBV10-3 and TRBJ2-2, with a tentative D call TRBD2 (5 bases). Looked up from germline, CDR1 is ENHRY and CDR2 is SYGVKD. Deletions cut 8 bases from V and 0 bases from J, with 19 bases between. This CDR3 has 17 residues. The DNA for the CDR3 is TGTGCCATCGGGAGCCAGAGGGCCCGATCGAACACCGGGGAGCTGTTTTTT. This encodes CAIGSQRARSNTGELFF.